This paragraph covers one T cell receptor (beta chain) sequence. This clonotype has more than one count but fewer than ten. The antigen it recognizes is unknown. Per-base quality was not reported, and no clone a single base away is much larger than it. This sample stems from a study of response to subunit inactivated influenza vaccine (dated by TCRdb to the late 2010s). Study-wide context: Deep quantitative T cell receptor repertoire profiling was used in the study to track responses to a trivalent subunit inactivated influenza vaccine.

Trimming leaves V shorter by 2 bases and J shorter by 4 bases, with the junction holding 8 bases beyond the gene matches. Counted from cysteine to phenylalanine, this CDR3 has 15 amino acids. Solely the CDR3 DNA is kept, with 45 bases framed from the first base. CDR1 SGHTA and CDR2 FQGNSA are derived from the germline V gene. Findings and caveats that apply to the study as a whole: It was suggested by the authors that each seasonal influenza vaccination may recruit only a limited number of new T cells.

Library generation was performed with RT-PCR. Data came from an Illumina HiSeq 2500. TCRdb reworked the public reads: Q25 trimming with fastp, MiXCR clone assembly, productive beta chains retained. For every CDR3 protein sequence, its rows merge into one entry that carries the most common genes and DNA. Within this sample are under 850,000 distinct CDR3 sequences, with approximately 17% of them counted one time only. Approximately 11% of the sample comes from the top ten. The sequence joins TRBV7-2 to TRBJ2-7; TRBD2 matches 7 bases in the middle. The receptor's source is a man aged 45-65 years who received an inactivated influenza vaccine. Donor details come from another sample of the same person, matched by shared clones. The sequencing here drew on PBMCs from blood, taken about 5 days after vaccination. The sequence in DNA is TGTGCCAGCAGCTTAAACGCCGGGGGGTCGTACGAGCAGTACTTC. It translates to CASSLNAGGSYEQYF.